This T cell receptor (beta chain) was identified during a study of blood T cell repertoires in COVID-19 (dated by TCRdb to 2018 to 2021). A note on the overall study: Collaborator samples came from the United States, Italy and Spain and covered acute and convalescent phases of COVID-19. Deeply sampled blood TCRbeta repertoires from subjects exposed to, actively infected with, or recovered from COVID-19 were included in the dataset. The repertoires were made available in a free public database intended to serve as a resource for research on the immune response to SARS-CoV-2. Where available, HLA class I and class II types were taken from metadata supplied by the sample provider and were not determined by assay-based typing. The prospective study material was composed of cDNA or gDNA derived from T cells, B-cell-depleted T cells, or PBMCs. A de-identified subject ID, COVID-19 status, age in years and sex were almost always included in the sample metadata. Samples were obtained from the ongoing ImmuneRACE study (first 160 participants) and from 1,200 or so subjects provided by 6 global collaborators. Findings and caveats that apply to the study as a whole: Clinical and demographic metadata were provided uncurated, with the amount varying by source and participant.

To note about this clone: Its antigen remains undetermined. No quality values exist for individual bases; no much larger clone is one base distant.

Sequences SGHDT (CDR1) and YYEEEE (CDR2) are obtained from the germline V gene. Here V drops 4 bases and J drops 3 bases, and the junction holds 9 bases not matched to any gene. Including cysteine and phenylalanine, the CDR3 has 16 amino acids. The sequence is cut down to CDR3 DNA, 48 bases in frame from base 1. In the prospective study, participants were about 18 to 89 years old, resided in 20 to 30 geographic areas of the United States, and were enrolled through a virtual design. In the prospective study, cohorts were assigned on the basis of participant-reported clinical history obtained from a screening survey and a study questionnaire. ImmuneRACE Cohort 3 recovered participants were defined by two consecutive negative NP/OP PCR tests, healthcare professional clearance, or symptom resolution. In the prospective study, mobile phlebotomists collected whole blood, serum and a nasopharyngeal or oropharyngeal swab from each participant. Participants in the prospective study had the option to provide additional blood draws and questionnaires over a roughly 2-month period. Prospective study blood samples were shipped either frozen or at room temperature before DNA extraction.

The immunoSEQ Assay, a bias-controlled multiplex PCR, was used to amplify TCRbeta CDR3 regions from genomic DNA. From the authors' description of their analysis: The number of nucleated cells in each sample was estimated by amplification of reference gene primers within the assay. To quantify the absolute abundance of each unique TCRbeta CDR3 rearrangement, sequence reads were collapsed and filtered. For each sample, productive Simpson clonality was calculated as the square root of Simpson's diversity index across productive rearrangements. Here the immuneACCESS table is served through TCRdb, limited to in-frame sequences with V and J called. Missing clones are a known gap in these copies; in checked studies unresolved V genes cover under half, and the rest lacks a known reason. V, J and clone size are those of that table, while D and trimming were read from the DNA. For this sample the table gives about 380,000 clones, of which more than 75% were detected only once. The ten largest account for more than 0.95% of the sample.

The sequence links TRBV5-6 to TRBJ1-5, with 8 junctional bases fitting TRBD1. This clonotype originated in a woman aged 18-30 years who had recovered from COVID-19. The sequenced sample was PBMCs or T cells enriched from blood (not recorded which). The DNA sequence is given as TGTGCCAGCAGCCCCGGACAGGGTCGTTCCAATCAGCCCCAGCATTTT. Its amino acids are CASSPGQGRSNQPQHF. Extended through the reference TRBV5-6 and TRBJ1-5 proteins, this CDR3 yields the full variable domain: DAGVTQSPTHLIKTRGQQVTLRCSPKSGHDTVSWYQQALGQGPQFIFQYYEEEERQRGNFPDRFSGHQFPNYSSELNVNALLLGDSALYLCASSPGQGRSNQPQHFGDGTRLSIL.